The 4 T cell receptor beta chains given below trace back to one sample, sequenced in a study of lymphopenia after photon versus proton radiotherapy. TCRdb keeps only in-frame clones here, not all; method: immunoSEQ multiplex PCR. The sample has approximately 170,000 clones; 80% to 90% are singletons. This sample comprised peripheral blood, obtained from a patient treated with photon-based radiotherapy. All receptors derive from a man between 45 and 60 years old with gastric cancer.

This chain joins TRBV5-6 and TRBJ1-5; possible D gene TRBD1, 5 bases. Germline CDR1 is SGHDT and CDR2 is YYEEEE. V was cut by 3 bases and J by 0 bases, with 13 bases left in between. The CDR3 covers 16 residues. DNA for the CDR3: TGTGCCAGCAGCTCCTGGGGCAGTTATAGCAATCAGCCCCAGCATTTT. Residues: CASSSWGSYSNQPQHF. Complete variable domain (other parts from reference TRBV5-6 and TRBJ1-5): DAGVTQSPTHLIKTRGQQVTLRCSPKSGHDTVSWYQQALGQGPQFIFQYYEEEERQRGNFPDRFSGHQFPNYSSELNVNALLLGDSALYLCASSSWGSYSNQPQHFGDGTRLSIL.

This clone was detected once. The rearrangement uses TRBV4-2 and TRBJ1-1, with D tentatively TRBD1 (6 bases). CDR3 length: 14 residues. The germline CDR1 and CDR2 sequences are LGHNA and YNFKEQ. V lost 2 bases to trimming and J lost 1 base, with 8 bases between them. The CDR3 coding sequence is TGTGCCAGCAGCCAATCACAGGGGAACACTGAAGCTTTCTTT. This encodes CASSQSQGNTEAFF.

The J gene is TRBJ2-7, the V gene TRBV19, with TRBD1 matching over 7 bases. CDR1 and CDR2 (germline): LNHDA, SQIVND (reference sequence). V shed 6 bases and J 5 bases; nucleotides not matched to a gene: 10. The CDR3 is made up of 14 amino acids. CDR3 DNA: TGTGCCAGTAGGACGGGACAGCCCCAGGACGAGCAGTACTTC. Translated, it gives CASRTGQPQDEQYF.

The chain recombines TRBV28 with TRBJ1-5; D is possibly TRBD1 (5 bases). V was cut by 7 bases and J by 6 bases, with 13 bases left in between. Germline V CDR1 and CDR2: MDHEN, SYDVKM. This CDR3 region has 13 residues. CDR3 DNA: TGTGCCAGCACAGGGACGAGGAGTCAGCCCCAGCATTTT. It is translated as CASTGTRSQPQHF.